The sequence of this T cell receptor beta chain was determined in a study of post-analysis software for immune sequencing data. Overall study context: Disease courses included relapsing-remitting, secondary progressive and progressive-relapsing multiple sclerosis.

J gave up 8 bases and V 6 bases, and 3 bases lay outside the gene matches. Germline V lookup: CDR1 MDHEN, CDR2 SYDVKM. The CDR3 is 12 amino acids. Presence of unique molecular identifiers characterized the TCR beta cDNA libraries. The T cell input of about 1 to 10 million gave roughly 0.5 million cDNA molecules. TCRdb re-derived calls from the PCR reads in MiXCR, one entry per CDR3 protein. The sample holds 700,000 to 800,000 distinct CDR3 sequences, roughly 30% seen once. Regarding this clonotype: The target antigen is unknown.

General study results and limits: Compared with controls, patients had more of about 5 TRBV segments, including TRBV5-6, TRBV5-1 and TRBV20-1. Samples made in the same batch grouped tightly together by F measure. Multiple sclerosis patients showed significantly lower normalized Chao1 diversity than controls did.

The sequence derives from a girl aged 10-17 years with multiple sclerosis. Sequencing was performed on blood. The rearrangement joins TRBV28 to TRBJ2-3, with 9 bases matching TRBD2. CDR3 amino acids: CASRAGGGTQYF. CDR3 sequence (DNA): TGTGCCAGCAGGGCGGGGGGGGGTACGCAGTATTTT.